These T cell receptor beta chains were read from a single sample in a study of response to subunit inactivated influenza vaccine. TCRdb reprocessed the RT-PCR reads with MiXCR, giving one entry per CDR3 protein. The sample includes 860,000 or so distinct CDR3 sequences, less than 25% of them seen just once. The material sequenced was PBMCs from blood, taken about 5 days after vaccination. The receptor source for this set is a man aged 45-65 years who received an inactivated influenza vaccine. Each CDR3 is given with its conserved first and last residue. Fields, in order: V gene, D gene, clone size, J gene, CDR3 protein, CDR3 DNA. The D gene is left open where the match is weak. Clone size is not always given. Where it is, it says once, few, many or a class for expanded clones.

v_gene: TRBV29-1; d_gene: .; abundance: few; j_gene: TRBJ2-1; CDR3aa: CSVEDRSSYNEQFF; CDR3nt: TGCAGCGTTGAAGACAGGAGCTCCTACAATGAGCAGTTCTTC
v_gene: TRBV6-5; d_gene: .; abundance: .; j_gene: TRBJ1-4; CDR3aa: CASSYSAREKLFF; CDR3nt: TGTGCCAGCAGTTACTCCGCGCGGGAAAAACTGTTTTTT
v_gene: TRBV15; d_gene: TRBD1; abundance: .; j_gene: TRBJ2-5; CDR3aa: CATSSPGQGSQTQYF; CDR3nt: TGTGCCACCAGCTCCCCGGGACAGGGTTCCCAGACCCAGTACTTC
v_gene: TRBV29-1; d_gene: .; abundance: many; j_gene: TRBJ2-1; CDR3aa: CSVRQATYNEQFF; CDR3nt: TGCAGCGTTCGGCAGGCCACCTACAATGAGCAGTTCTTC
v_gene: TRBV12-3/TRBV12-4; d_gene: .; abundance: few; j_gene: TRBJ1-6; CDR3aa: CASSLAREYSPLHF; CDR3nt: TGTGCCAGCAGTTTAGCGAGGGAGTATTCACCCCTCCACTTT
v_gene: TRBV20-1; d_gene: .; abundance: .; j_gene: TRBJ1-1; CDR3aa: CSARGTFYEAFF; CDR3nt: TGCAGTGCTAGAGGGACATTTTACGAAGCTTTCTTT
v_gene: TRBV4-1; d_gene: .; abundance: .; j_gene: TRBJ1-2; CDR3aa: CASSRGMAGGYTF; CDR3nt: TGCGCCAGCAGCCGGGGGATGGCGGGCGGCTACACCTTC
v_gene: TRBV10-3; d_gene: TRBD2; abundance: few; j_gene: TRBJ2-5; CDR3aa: CAISGGSGGARETQYF; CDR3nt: TGTGCCATCAGTGGCGGTAGCGGGGGGGCCCGGGAGACCCAGTACTTC
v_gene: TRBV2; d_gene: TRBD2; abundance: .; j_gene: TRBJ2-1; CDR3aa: CASSESSGSSYNEQFF; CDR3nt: TGTGCCAGCAGTGAAAGTAGCGGGAGCTCCTACAATGAGCAGTTCTTC
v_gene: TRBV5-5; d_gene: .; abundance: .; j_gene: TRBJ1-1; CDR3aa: CASSTTRVNTEAFF; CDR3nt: TGTGCCAGCAGCACCACGAGGGTGAACACTGAAGCTTTCTTT
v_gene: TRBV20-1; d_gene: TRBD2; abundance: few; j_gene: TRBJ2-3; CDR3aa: CSATMGLGTDTQYF; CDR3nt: TGCAGTGCCACAATGGGACTAGGTACAGATACGCAGTATTTT
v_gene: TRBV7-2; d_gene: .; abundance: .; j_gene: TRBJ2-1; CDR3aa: CASSLGVVGSNEQFF; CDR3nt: TGTGCCAGCAGCTTAGGGGTAGTGGGGAGCAATGAGCAGTTCTTC
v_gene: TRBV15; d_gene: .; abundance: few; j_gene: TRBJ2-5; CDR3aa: CATSRDDAVGTQYF; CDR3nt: TGTGCCACCAGCAGAGATGACGCCGTTGGGACCCAGTACTTC
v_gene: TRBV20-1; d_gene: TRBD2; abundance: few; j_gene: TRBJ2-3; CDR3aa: CSARELTSGFTDTQYF; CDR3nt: TGCAGTGCTAGAGAACTTACTAGCGGCTTCACAGATACGCAGTATTTT
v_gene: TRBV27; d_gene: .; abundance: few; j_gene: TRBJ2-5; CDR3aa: CASSLGTEKETQYF; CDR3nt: TGTGCCAGCAGTTTGGGGACGGAAAAAGAGACCCAGTACTTC
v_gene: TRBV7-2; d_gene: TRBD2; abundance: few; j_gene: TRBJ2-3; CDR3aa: CASSLGLAAQILTDTQYF; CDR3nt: TGTGCCAGCAGCTTAGGGCTAGCGGCCCAGATACTCACAGATACGCAGTATTTT
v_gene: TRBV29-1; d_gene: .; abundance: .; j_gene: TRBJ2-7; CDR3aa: CSVANSYGQYF; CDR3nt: TGCAGCGTTGCTAACTCCTACGGGCAGTACTTC
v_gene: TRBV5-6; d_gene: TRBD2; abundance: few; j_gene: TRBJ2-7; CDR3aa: CASSSRKRGNEQYF; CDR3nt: TGTGCCAGCAGCTCCAGGAAGCGGGGGAACGAGCAGTACTTC
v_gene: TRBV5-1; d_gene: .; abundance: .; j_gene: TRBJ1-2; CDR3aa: CASSLVVDSGYGYTF; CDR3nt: TGCGCCAGCAGCTTGGTTGTGGATTCAGGCTATGGCTACACCTTC
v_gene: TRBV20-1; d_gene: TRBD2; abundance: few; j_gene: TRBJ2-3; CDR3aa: CSARDWGGRAGKRPPDTQYF; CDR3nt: TGCAGTGCTAGAGATTGGGGCGGGAGGGCCGGGAAGAGACCTCCAGATACGCAGTATTTT
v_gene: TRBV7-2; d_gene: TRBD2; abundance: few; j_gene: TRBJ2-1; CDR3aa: CASSLKRLAGGWREQFF; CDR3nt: TGTGCCAGCAGCTTAAAGAGACTAGCGGGAGGTTGGCGAGAGCAGTTCTTC
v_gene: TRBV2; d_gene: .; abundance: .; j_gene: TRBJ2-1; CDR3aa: CASRGTSTYNEQFF; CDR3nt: TGTGCCAGCAGGGGGACAAGCACCTACAATGAGCAGTTCTTC
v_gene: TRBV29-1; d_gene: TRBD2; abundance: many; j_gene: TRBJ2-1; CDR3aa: CSAPKREGPEQFF; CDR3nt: TGCAGCGCCCCTAAGCGGGAGGGCCCGGAGCAGTTCTTC
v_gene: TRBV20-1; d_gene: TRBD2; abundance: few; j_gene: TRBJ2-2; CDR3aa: CSVTRREGLVGELFF; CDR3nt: TGCAGTGTTACTCGGCGGGAGGGCCTCGTCGGGGAGCTGTTTTTT
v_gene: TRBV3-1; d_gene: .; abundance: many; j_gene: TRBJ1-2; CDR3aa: CASSQERRTILRDGYTF; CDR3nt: TGTGCCAGCAGCCAAGAAAGAAGGACAATCCTGAGAGATGGCTACACCTTC
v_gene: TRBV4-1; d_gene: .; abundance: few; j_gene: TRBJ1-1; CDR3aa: CASSQDTGFTEAFF; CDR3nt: TGCGCCAGCAGCCAAGATACAGGATTCACTGAAGCTTTCTTT
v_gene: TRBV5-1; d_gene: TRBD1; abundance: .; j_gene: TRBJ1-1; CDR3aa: CASSLIGGDTEAFF; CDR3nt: TGCGCCAGCAGCCTTATAGGGGGCGACACTGAAGCTTTCTTT
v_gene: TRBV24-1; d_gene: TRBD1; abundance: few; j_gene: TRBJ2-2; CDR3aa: CATSARFVDRGQHTGELFF; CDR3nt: TGTGCCACCAGTGCCCGATTCGTTGACAGGGGTCAACACACCGGGGAGCTGTTTTTT
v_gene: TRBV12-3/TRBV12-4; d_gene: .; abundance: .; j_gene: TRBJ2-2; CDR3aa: CASTRRGAATGELFF; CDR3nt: TGTGCCAGCACTCGAAGGGGAGCGGCCACCGGGGAGCTGTTTTTT
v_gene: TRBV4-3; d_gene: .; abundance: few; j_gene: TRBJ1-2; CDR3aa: CASSQEFGVSGRYGYTF; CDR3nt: TGCGCCAGCAGCCAAGAGTTTGGAGTCAGCGGAAGATATGGCTACACCTTC
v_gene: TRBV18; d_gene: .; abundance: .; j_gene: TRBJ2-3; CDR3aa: CASSPSGASSTDTQYF; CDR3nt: TGTGCCAGCTCACCATCGGGAGCCTCTAGCACAGATACGCAGTATTTT
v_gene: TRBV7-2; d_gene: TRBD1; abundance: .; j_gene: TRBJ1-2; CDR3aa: CASSKGTGRNYGYTF; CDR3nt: TGTGCCAGCAGCAAAGGGACAGGGAGGAACTATGGCTACACCTTC
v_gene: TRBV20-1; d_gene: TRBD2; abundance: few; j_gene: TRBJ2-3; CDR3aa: CSANKRDADTQYF; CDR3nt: TGCAGTGCTAACAAGCGGGATGCTGATACGCAGTATTTT
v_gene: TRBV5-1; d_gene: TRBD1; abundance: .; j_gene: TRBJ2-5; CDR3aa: CASSLVTGGRENPQYF; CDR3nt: TGCGCCAGCAGCTTGGTTACAGGGGGCCGTGAGAACCCCCAGTACTTC
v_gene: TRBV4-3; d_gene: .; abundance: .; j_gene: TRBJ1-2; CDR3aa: CASSQEVSQTNYGYTF; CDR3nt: TGCGCCAGCAGCCAAGAAGTGTCCCAGACGAACTATGGCTACACCTTC
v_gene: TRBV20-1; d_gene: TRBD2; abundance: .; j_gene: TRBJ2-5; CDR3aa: CSASSGGGRETQYF; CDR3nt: TGCAGTGCTAGCAGCGGGGGGGGCCGAGAGACCCAGTACTTC
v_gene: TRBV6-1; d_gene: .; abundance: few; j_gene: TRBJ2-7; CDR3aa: CASTAGKGTYEQYF; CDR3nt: TGTGCCAGCACTGCAGGCAAGGGAACCTACGAGCAGTACTTC
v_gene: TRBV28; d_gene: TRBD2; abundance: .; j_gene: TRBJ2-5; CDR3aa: CASRPGQASFPSGSVETQYF; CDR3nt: TGTGCCAGCAGACCGGGACAGGCCTCGTTCCCTAGCGGGAGCGTTGAGACCCAGTACTTC
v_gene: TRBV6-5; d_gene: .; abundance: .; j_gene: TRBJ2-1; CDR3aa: CASSYSTDRTHRSYNEQFF; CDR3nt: TGTGCCAGCAGTTACTCGACCGATCGGACCCACCGCTCCTACAATGAGCAGTTCTTC
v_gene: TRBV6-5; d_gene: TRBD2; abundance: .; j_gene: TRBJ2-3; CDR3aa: CASSYATGTSGSLDTQYF; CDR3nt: TGTGCCAGCAGTTACGCAACCGGGACTAGCGGGAGTTTGGATACGCAGTATTTT
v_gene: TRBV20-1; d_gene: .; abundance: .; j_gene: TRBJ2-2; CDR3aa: CSARAPRAENTGELFF; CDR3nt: TGCAGTGCTAGAGCCCCGAGGGCAGAGAACACCGGGGAGCTGTTTTTT
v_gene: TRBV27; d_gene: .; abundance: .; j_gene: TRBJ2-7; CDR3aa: CASSPNIWGAIHEQYF; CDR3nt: TGTGCCAGCAGTCCGAACATATGGGGGGCAATCCACGAGCAGTACTTC
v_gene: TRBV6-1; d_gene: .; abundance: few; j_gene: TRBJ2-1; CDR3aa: CASSQLRSQNNEQFF; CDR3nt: TGTGCCAGCAGCCAACTCCGGTCTCAAAACAATGAGCAGTTCTTC
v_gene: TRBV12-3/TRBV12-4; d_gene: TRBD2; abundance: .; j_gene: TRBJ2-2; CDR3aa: CASSILAGPGELFF; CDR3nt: TGTGCCAGCAGCATACTAGCGGGGCCCGGGGAGCTGTTTTTT
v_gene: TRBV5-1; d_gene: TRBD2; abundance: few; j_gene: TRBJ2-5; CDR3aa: CASSFPGGSETQYF; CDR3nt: TGCGCCAGCAGCTTTCCGGGGGGAAGCGAGACCCAGTACTTC
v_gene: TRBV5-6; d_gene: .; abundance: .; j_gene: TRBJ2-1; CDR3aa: CASSLGPDNEQFF; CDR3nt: TGTGCCAGCAGCTTGGGCCCGGACAATGAGCAGTTCTTC
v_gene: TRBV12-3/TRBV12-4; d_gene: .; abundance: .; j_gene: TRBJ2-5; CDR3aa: CASSFASGQETQYF; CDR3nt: TGTGCCAGCAGTTTCGCGAGCGGACAAGAGACCCAGTACTTC
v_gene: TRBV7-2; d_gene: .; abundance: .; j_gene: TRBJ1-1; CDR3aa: CASTIGVTEAFF; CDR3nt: TGTGCCAGCACCATAGGGGTGACTGAAGCTTTCTTT
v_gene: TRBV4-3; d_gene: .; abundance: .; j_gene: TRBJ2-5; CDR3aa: CASSQDSGGGPMAQYF; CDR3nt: TGCGCCAGCAGCCAAGATTCGGGGGGCGGGCCCATGGCCCAGTACTTC
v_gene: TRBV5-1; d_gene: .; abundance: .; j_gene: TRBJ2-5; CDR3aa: CASSLALSQETQYF; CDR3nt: TGCGCCAGCAGCTTGGCACTGAGCCAAGAGACCCAGTACTTC
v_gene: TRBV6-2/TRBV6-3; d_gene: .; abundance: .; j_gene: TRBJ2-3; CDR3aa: CASSYPAAQDPFTDTQYF; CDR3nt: TGTGCCAGCAGTTACCCGGCGGCCCAGGATCCGTTCACAGATACGCAGTATTTT
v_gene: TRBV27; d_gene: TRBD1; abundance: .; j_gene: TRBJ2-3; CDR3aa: CASSESNRGGGRDTQYF; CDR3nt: TGTGCCAGCAGTGAATCAAACAGGGGCGGAGGTAGAGATACGCAGTATTTT